Listed below are T cell receptor beta chains from one sample, sequenced in a study of early T cells in non-severe SARS-CoV-2 infection. TCRdb analysed the 5' RACE reads with MiXCR anew, one entry per CDR3 protein. The sample lists just under 65,000 distinct CDR3 sequences, around 13% occurring once. Sequencing used whole blood. The receptors shown here come from an adult who was a healthcare worker with PCR-confirmed SARS-CoV-2 infection or an uninfected control (not recorded which). CDR3s include the opening cysteine and the closing phenylalanine or tryptophan. D genes are given only for firm matches. Where a row states a size, it is once, few, many or the class of an expanded clone; other rows omit it.

TRBD1	TRBV6-5	few	TRBJ1-1	CASRRTGRATEAFF	TGTGCCAGCAGACGGACAGGGCGCGCCACTGAAGCTTTCTTT
.	TRBV4-3	few	TRBJ2-1	CASSQAVGGSYNEQFF	TGCGCCAGCAGCCAAGCAGTAGGGGGCTCCTACAATGAGCAGTTCTTC
.	TRBV6-5	few	TRBJ2-1	CASSRRQVSYNEQFF	TGTGCCAGCAGTCGGAGACAGGTCTCCTACAATGAGCAGTTCTTC
.	TRBV5-1	many	TRBJ2-7	CASSRQVNYEQYF	TGCGCCAGCAGCCGACAGGTTAACTACGAGCAGTACTTC
.	TRBV10-3	many	TRBJ1-6	CAISESGSPLHF	TGTGCCATCAGTGAGTCGGGGTCACCCCTCCACTTT
.	TRBV12-3/TRBV12-4	.	TRBJ1-2	CASSFGVDYGYTF	TGTGCCAGCAGTTTCGGGGTAGACTATGGCTACACCTTC
.	TRBV3-1	few	TRBJ1-3	CASSPSRAGNTIYF	TGTGCCAGCAGCCCGAGTCGGGCTGGAAACACCATATATTTT
.	TRBV4-1	few	TRBJ2-7	CASSQAVGLSYEQYF	TGCGCCAGCAGCCAAGCTGTCGGGCTCTCCTACGAGCAGTACTTC
TRBD1	TRBV15	many	TRBJ1-5	CATSRGTVSNQPQHF	TGTGCCACCAGCAGGGGGACAGTTAGCAATCAGCCCCAGCATTTT
.	TRBV27	few	TRBJ2-4	CASSFSNKNIQYF	TGTGCCAGCAGTTTCTCAAATAAAAACATTCAGTACTTC
.	TRBV11-2	many	TRBJ2-5	CASSLAVSPAETQYF	TGTGCCAGCAGCTTAGCTGTTTCTCCGGCGGAGACCCAGTACTTC
TRBD1	TRBV2	few	TRBJ1-1	CASRYQGASTEAFF	TGTGCCAGCAGGTATCAGGGGGCGAGCACTGAAGCTTTCTTT
TRBD2	TRBV23-1	few	TRBJ2-1	CASPTPKGGEQFF	TGCGCCAGTCCCACTCCCAAGGGAGGGGAGCAGTTCTTC
TRBD1	TRBV7-2	few	TRBJ1-6	CASSSDRAYNSPLHF	TGTGCCAGCAGCTCTGACAGGGCCTATAATTCACCCCTCCACTTT
.	TRBV18	few	TRBJ1-4	CASSPPEARVGEKLFF	TGTGCCAGCTCACCACCGGAGGCCAGGGTGGGGGAAAAACTGTTTTTT
.	TRBV20-1	.	TRBJ2-7	CSASSSSSGGYEQYF	TGCAGTGCTAGCTCCTCGTCCAGCGGCGGGTACGAGCAGTACTTC
.	TRBV12-3/TRBV12-4	many	TRBJ2-7	CASSHSGLTYEQYF	TGTGCCAGCAGTCACTCGGGGCTGACTTACGAGCAGTACTTC
.	TRBV7-9	.	TRBJ1-6	CASSLSQRNSPLHF	TGTGCCAGCAGCTTATCACAGAGAAATTCACCCCTCCACTTT
.	TRBV12-3/TRBV12-4	few	TRBJ1-5	CASSSGGLERPQHF	TGTGCCAGCAGTTCCGGGGGCCTGGAAAGGCCCCAGCATTTT
.	TRBV18	few	TRBJ2-3	CASSPNDAADTQYF	TGTGCCAGCTCACCAAACGACGCCGCGGATACGCAGTATTTT
.	TRBV11-2	many	TRBJ2-3	CASSLGNRVGTQYF	TGTGCCAGCAGCTTGGGGAACAGGGTGGGTACGCAGTATTTT
.	TRBV20-1	.	TRBJ1-1	CSARVRDTEAFF	TGCAGTGCTAGAGTGAGGGACACTGAAGCTTTCTTT
.	TRBV29-1	few	TRBJ2-2	CSLLSGTGELFF	TGCAGCCTATTGAGTGGCACCGGGGAGCTGTTTTTT
.	TRBV7-3	many	TRBJ1-1	CASSLTARSNTEAFF	TGTGCCAGCAGCTTAACGGCCAGGTCGAACACTGAAGCTTTCTTT
TRBD1	TRBV5-1	.	TRBJ2-7	CASRATGGSYEQYF	TGCGCCAGCAGGGCGACAGGGGGCTCCTACGAGCAGTACTTC
.	TRBV7-6	many	TRBJ1-6	CASSSRDSSSPLHF	TGTGCCAGCAGCTCGAGAGACAGTTCTTCACCCCTCCACTTT
.	TRBV27	few	TRBJ1-2	CASSSPGEPYGYTF	TGTGCCAGCAGTTCCCCAGGGGAGCCGTATGGCTACACCTTC
TRBD2	TRBV29-1	.	TRBJ2-7	CSVDERGASYEQYF	TGCAGCGTTGATGAGCGGGGGGCCTCCTACGAGCAGTACTTC
.	TRBV25-1	few	TRBJ1-5	CASSGPGSNQPQHF	TGTGCCAGCAGTGGACCGGGTAGCAATCAGCCCCAGCATTTT
.	TRBV5-1	.	TRBJ1-2	CASSPLDQGGAGYTF	TGCGCCAGCAGTCCTCTCGACCAGGGTGGAGCTGGCTACACCTTC
.	TRBV29-1	.	TRBJ1-2	CSVAGYTF	TGCAGCGTTGCTGGCTACACCTTC
TRBD1	TRBV11-2	few	TRBJ2-1	CASSRGQILEQFF	TGTGCCAGCAGCCGGGGACAGATCCTTGAGCAGTTCTTC
TRBD1	TRBV15	few	TRBJ2-1	CATSSLGQGIKVEQFF	TGTGCCACCAGCAGCCTAGGACAGGGAATTAAGGTTGAGCAGTTCTTC
TRBD1	TRBV7-9	.	TRBJ2-7	CASSEGQTTYEQYF	TGTGCCAGCAGCGAGGGACAGACTACCTACGAGCAGTACTTC
.	TRBV7-6	many	TRBJ1-1	CASSSYKNTEAFF	TGTGCCAGCAGCTCCTACAAGAACACTGAAGCTTTCTTT
TRBD1	TRBV7-2	few	TRBJ2-4	CASSSRGTGGLEAKNIQYF	TGTGCCAGCAGCTCCAGAGGGACAGGGGGACTCGAAGCCAAAAACATTCAGTACTTC
.	TRBV6-5	.	TRBJ1-3	CASSYDWSSGNTIYF	TGTGCCAGCAGTTACGACTGGAGCTCTGGAAACACCATATATTTT
.	TRBV9	.	TRBJ2-1	CASSVAVGVGEQFF	TGTGCCAGCAGCGTAGCTGTGGGGGTGGGCGAGCAGTTCTTC
.	TRBV3-1	few	TRBJ1-1	CASSVRGSNTEAFF	TGTGCCAGCAGCGTCAGGGGTTCGAACACTGAAGCTTTCTTT
.	TRBV11-2	.	TRBJ1-1	CASSLFRDLNTEAFF	TGTGCCAGCAGCCTCTTCCGGGACCTGAACACTGAAGCTTTCTTT
.	TRBV30	few	TRBJ2-1	CAWSVAGGLYNEQFF	TGTGCCTGGAGTGTGGCCGGGGGGCTGTACAATGAGCAGTTCTTC
.	TRBV7-8	many	TRBJ1-1	CASSQWVSGDTEAFF	TGTGCCAGCAGCCAATGGGTGAGCGGCGACACTGAAGCTTTCTTT
TRBD2	TRBV20-1	few	TRBJ2-5	CSARDLRRGAQETQYF	TGCAGTGCTAGAGATCTGAGGCGGGGGGCCCAAGAGACCCAGTACTTC
TRBD1	TRBV20-1	many	TRBJ1-5	CSARTMGTGDYSNQPQHF	TGCAGTGCTAGGACCATGGGGACAGGGGATTATAGCAATCAGCCCCAGCATTTT
TRBD2	TRBV20-1	few	TRBJ2-3	CSAGTSGGTSTDTQYF	TGCAGTGCCGGGACTAGCGGGGGGACTAGCACAGATACGCAGTATTTT
.	TRBV29-1	.	TRBJ2-1	CSVLAWDEQFF	TGCAGCGTTCTAGCCTGGGATGAGCAGTTCTTC
.	TRBV7-2	few	TRBJ1-1	CASSPTRGPEAFF	TGTGCCAGCAGCCCAACCCGGGGCCCTGAAGCTTTCTTT
.	TRBV2	few	TRBJ2-5	CASSEASLQETQYF	TGTGCCAGCAGTGAAGCAAGCCTGCAAGAGACCCAGTACTTC
TRBD1	TRBV4-2	many	TRBJ1-2	CASSQDTGAYGYTF	TGTGCCAGCAGCCAAGACACAGGGGCCTATGGCTACACCTTC
.	TRBV7-6	.	TRBJ2-7	CAGSPRGRYYEQYF	TGTGCCGGCAGCCCTAGGGGCAGATACTACGAGCAGTACTTC
.	TRBV7-9	.	TRBJ2-2	CASSLAVGRNTGELFF	TGTGCCAGCAGCTTAGCGGTTGGTAGGAACACCGGGGAGCTGTTTTTT